The present entry profiles one TCR beta chain with its context. The antigen remains undetermined. These data originate in a study of shared clonotypes between healthy human individuals. Study-wide points: Generation probabilities were higher for clonotypes shared across all four sorted-subset donors than for unshared ones. Clonotypes that were shared across a handful of donors made up around 5% of naive CD4 clonotypes.

It was about 210 ng DNA, 31,000 or so T cell genomes, that sorted-subset replicate PCRs used. Generated by immunoSEQ multiplex PCR, the TCRdb table keeps only in-frame clones and is missing some. Among fewer than 1.4 million clones listed, around 78% were seen once. Germline assignment: CDR1 MNHEY and CDR2 SMNVEV (reference sequence). V dropped 2 bases and J dropped 3 bases, with 14 bases sitting between them. The CDR3 totals 16 residues. This receptor was identified in a man younger than 35 in good health. Some clones in this sample may be carry-over from other donors' samples. The V call is TRBV27, the J call TRBJ2-4; D gene uncertain. Sample: memory CD4+ T cells from PBMCs. Specified subset: CD45RA-negative fraction. This CDR3 is CASSLRSGDSKNIQYF. The CDR3 bases are TGTGCCAGCAGTTTAAGGTCAGGCGATAGCAAAAACATTCAGTACTTC.